The 8 T cell receptor beta chains below all came from one sample that was sequenced in a study of shared clonotypes between healthy human individuals. Profiling relied on immunoSEQ multiplex PCR, and the TCRdb table lists in-frame clones only, not all of them. The table has some 2.3 million clones, approximately 95% seen once. Sequencing input: naive CD4+ T cells from PBMCs. Described subset: CD45RA+ positively selected. These receptors came from a man younger than 35 in good health. Some clones in this sample may be carry-over from other donors' samples.

The rearrangement joins TRBV18 to TRBJ1-4; 10 nucleotides agree with TRBD1. The germline V gene encodes CDR1 KGHSH and CDR2 LQKENI. The V segment lost 4 bases and the J segment 2 bases; nucleotides outside the gene matches: 4. The CDR3 sequence is 16 residues long. This CDR3 is CASSLSTGGTNEKLFF. CDR3 coding DNA: TGTGCCAGCTCACTCTCGACAGGGGGCACTAATGAAAAACTGTTTTTT.

The chain carries TRBV7-3 and TRBJ2-5; D possibly uses TRBD1 or TRBD2 (5 bases each). Germline V gene sequence: CDR1 SGHTA, CDR2 FQGTGA. Trimming removed 1 base at V and 2 bases at J, with 14 bases between. CDR3 length: 16 amino acids. CDR3 region: CASSLNLRGKQETQYF. CDR3 bases: TGTGCCAGCAGCTTAAATCTCCGGGGCAAACAAGAGACCCAGTACTTC.

This clone was detected once. The chain uses TRBV6-1 and TRBJ2-1; D remains unclear. Germline V gene data show CDR1 as MNHNS and CDR2 as SASEGT. Trimming took 2 bases from V and 10 from J, leaving 18 bases between them. The CDR3 loop spans 15 amino acids. CDR3 sequence (DNA): TGTGCCAGCAGTGAATTTGGTCTAGAAAAAGGCGAGCAGTTCTTC. Residues: CASSEFGLEKGEQFF.

The chain uses TRBV11-1 and TRBJ2-5; 7 nucleotides line up with TRBD2. In germline, CDR1 is SGHAT, CDR2 FQDESV (reference sequence). This CDR3 comprises 17 residues. V dropped 0 bases and J dropped 1; count of bases not matched to a gene: 8. The CDR3 reads CASSLALGGYPQETQYF. The CDR3 coding sequence is TGTGCCAGCAGCTTAGCGCTCGGGGGGTACCCCCAAGAGACCCAGTACTTC.

Only a few counts were recorded for this clone. The chain combines TRBV7-8 with TRBJ1-2, with D hard to call. Germline V gene data show CDR1 as SGHVS and CDR2 as FQNEAQ. The V end lost 2 bases, the J end lost 9 bases, and 13 bases lay between the germline ends. CDR3 length: 13 residues. CDR3 DNA: TGTGCCAGCAGCTTAAAGGGCGGTGTTAGCTACACCTTC. Its protein is CASSLKGGVSYTF.

The chain couples TRBV11-2 to TRBJ2-5, with TRBD1 matching 11 bases. The CDR3 covers 16 residues. Losses at the gene ends were 5 bases for V and 5 bases for J; bases not matched to a gene: 10. Germline V gene sequence: CDR1 SGHAT, CDR2 FQNNGV. The CDR3: CASSPGQGATGETQYF. The CDR3 DNA reads as TGTGCCAGCAGCCCAGGACAGGGGGCCACGGGGGAGACCCAGTACTTC.

This chain joins TRBV29-1 and TRBJ2-3; TRBD1 might be the D (5 bases). V lost 7 bases, J lost 0 bases, and 11 bases lay in between. The CDR3 runs 13 residues. Germline V gene data show CDR1 as SQVTM and CDR2 as ANQGSEA. For the CDR3, the DNA is TGCAGCGCAAGGCCAGGGAGCACAGATACGCAGTATTTT. It encodes CSARPGSTDTQYF.

The chain uses TRBV5-4 and TRBJ2-1, with D possibly being TRBD2 (6 bases). The CDR3 extends over 15 amino acids. V lost 4 bases to trimming and J lost 6 bases, with 17 bases between them. Germline CDR1 SGHNT, CDR2 YYREEE (reference sequence). CDR3 in amino acids: CASSPRDLIANEQFF. CDR3 nucleotide sequence: TGTGCCAGCAGCCCCCGGGACTTAATAGCCAATGAGCAGTTCTTC.